The sequence of this T cell receptor (beta chain) was determined in a study of T cells after yellow fever vaccination. V lost 4 bases to trimming and J lost 0 bases, with 14 bases between them. Per the germline V gene, CDR1 is SGHDT and CDR2 is YYEEEE. This CDR3 contains 15 residues. TCRdb reprocessed the 5' RACE reads via MiXCR and lists one record per CDR3 protein. The sample contains under 700,000 distinct CDR3 sequences, roughly 17% of which appear only once. The sequences come from PBMCs, collected 4 to 5 days after the first yellow fever vaccination. This receptor was taken from a young man who received the YFV17D yellow fever vaccine. The chain joins TRBV5-6 to TRBJ2-7; D may be TRBD1 or TRBD2 (5 bases each). For the CDR3, the DNA is TGTGCCAGCAGCGTGGATCCAGGGAGCTCCTACGAGCAGTACTTC. This translates into CASSVDPGSSYEQYF. The full variable domain, in which reference TRBV5-6 and TRBJ2-7 provide the parts outside the CDR3, is DAGVTQSPTHLIKTRGQQVTLRCSPKSGHDTVSWYQQALGQGPQFIFQYYEEEERQRGNFPDRFSGHQFPNYSSELNVNALLLGDSALYLCASSVDPGSSYEQYFGPGTRLTVT.